By its share, the clone carrying this T cell receptor beta chain is medium-sized. This sample is drawn from a study of liver allograft versus peripheral blood T cells. Looking at the study overall: Comparisons were made between T cell receptor repertoires found in transplanted livers and those circulating in recipients' peripheral blood.

Germline V gene lookup returns CDR1 MNHNS and CDR2 SASEGT. Trimming took 5 bases from V and 5 from J, leaving 15 bases between them. CDR3 length: 14 amino acids. TCRdb reprocessed the reads with MiXCR, giving one entry per CDR3 protein. The sample carries fewer than 11,000 distinct CDR3 sequences, 19% recorded once. The clonotype originates from a human patient who had a liver transplant. The graft donor may account for some of the T cells. This chain connects TRBV6-1 to TRBJ1-1, with D possibly TRBD1 on 6 matching bases. This CDR3 reads CASSSGTRGTEAFF. The CDR3 nucleotides read TGTGCCAGCAGTTCGGGGACAAGGGGGACTGAAGCTTTCTTT.